This TCR beta chain was sequenced for a study of T cells in women clearing cervical HPV infection. Study observations and caveats: TRBV6-7 abundance was lower in cases than controls (0.11% versus 0.16%).

The junction had 5 bases not matched to a gene; V was cut back by 4 bases and J by 1 base. The CDR3 is made up of 15 amino acids. Germline-derived CDR1 and CDR2 are SGHRS and YFSETQ. Assay used: immunoSEQ multiplex PCR; TCRdb lists only in-frame clones, some missing. Its table lists 25,000 to 35,000 clones. Details on this clone: What it recognizes is unknown. From the germline J gene comes the end of the CDR3, since the read stops 3 residues before it.

The receptor's source is a woman aged 18 to 75 with a cervical HPV16 infection that either progressed to CIN3+ or cleared (not recorded which). Specimen: blood buffy coat. The gene calls are TRBV5-1 and TRBJ1-1; 9 bases are a match to TRBD1. The CDR3 here is CASSPPGQGNTEAFF. Incomplete CDR3 DNA: TGCGCCAGCAGCCCGCCGGGACAGGGGAACACTGAA.